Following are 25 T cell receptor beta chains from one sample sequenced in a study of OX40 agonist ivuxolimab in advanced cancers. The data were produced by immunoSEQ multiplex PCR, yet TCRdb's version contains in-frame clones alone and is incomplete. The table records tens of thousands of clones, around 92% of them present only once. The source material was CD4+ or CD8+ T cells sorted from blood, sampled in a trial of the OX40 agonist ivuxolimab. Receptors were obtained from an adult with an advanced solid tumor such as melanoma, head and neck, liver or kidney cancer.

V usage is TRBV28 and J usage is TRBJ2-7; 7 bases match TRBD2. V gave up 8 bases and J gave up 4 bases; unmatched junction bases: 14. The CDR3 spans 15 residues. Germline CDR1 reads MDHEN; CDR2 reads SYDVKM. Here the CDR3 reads CASALLGRVGYEQYF. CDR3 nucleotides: TGTGCCAGCGCCCTCCTAGGGAGGGTCGGATACGAGCAGTACTTC.

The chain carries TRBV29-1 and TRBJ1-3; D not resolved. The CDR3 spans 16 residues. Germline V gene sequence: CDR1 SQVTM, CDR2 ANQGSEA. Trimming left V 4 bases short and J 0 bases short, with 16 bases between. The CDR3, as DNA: TGCAGCGTTGTGGACGACGGGTTTAGCTCTGGAAACACCATATATTTT. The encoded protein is CSVVDDGFSSGNTIYF.

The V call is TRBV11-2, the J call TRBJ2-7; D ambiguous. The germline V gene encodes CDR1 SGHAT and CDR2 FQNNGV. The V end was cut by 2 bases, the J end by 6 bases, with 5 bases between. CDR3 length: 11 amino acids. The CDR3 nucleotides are TGTGCCAGCAGCTTATTGGGCGAGCAGTACTTC. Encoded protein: CASSLLGEQYF.

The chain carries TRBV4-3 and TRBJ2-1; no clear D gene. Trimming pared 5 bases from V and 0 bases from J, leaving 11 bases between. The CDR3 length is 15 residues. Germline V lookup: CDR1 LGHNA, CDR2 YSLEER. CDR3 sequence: CASSDNRRSYNEQFF. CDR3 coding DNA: TGCGCCAGCAGCGATAACCGTCGCTCCTACAATGAGCAGTTCTTC.

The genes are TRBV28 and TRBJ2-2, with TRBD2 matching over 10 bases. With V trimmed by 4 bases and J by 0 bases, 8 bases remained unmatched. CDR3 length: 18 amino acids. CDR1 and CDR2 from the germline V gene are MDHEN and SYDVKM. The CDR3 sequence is CASSSLILAGSNTGELFF. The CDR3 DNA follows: TGTGCCAGCAGTTCCTTAATACTAGCGGGATCGAACACCGGGGAGCTGTTTTTT.

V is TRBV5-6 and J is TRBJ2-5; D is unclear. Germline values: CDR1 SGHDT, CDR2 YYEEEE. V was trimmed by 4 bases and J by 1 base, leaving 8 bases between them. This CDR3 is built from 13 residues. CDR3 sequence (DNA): TGTGCCAGCAGCCGACAAGTCCAAGAGACCCAGTACTTC. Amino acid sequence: CASSRQVQETQYF.

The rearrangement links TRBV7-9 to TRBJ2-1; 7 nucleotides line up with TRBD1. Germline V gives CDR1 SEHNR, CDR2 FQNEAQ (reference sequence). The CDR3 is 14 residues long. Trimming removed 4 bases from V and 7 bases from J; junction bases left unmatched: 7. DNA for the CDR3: TGTGCCAGCAGCTCTCGACAGGGTAAGAATGAGCAGTTCTTC. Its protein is CASSSRQGKNEQFF.

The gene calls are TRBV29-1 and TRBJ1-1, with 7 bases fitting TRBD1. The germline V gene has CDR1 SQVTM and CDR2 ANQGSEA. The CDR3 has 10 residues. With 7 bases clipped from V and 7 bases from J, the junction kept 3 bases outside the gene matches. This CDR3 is CSARDSEAFF. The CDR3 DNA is TGCAGCGCTCGGGACAGTGAAGCTTTCTTT.

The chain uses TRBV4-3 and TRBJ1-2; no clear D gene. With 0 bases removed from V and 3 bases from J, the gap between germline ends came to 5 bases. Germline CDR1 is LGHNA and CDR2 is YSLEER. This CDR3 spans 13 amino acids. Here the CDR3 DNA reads TGCGCCAGCAGCCAAGACGGGTACTATGGCTACACCTTC. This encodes CASSQDGYYGYTF.

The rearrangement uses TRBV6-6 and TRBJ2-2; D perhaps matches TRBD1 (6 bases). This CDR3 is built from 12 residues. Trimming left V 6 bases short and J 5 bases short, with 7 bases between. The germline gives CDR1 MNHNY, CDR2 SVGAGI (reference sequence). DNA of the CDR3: TGTGCCAGCAGAGGGGGAACCGGGGAGCTGTTTTTT. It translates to CASRGGTGELFF.

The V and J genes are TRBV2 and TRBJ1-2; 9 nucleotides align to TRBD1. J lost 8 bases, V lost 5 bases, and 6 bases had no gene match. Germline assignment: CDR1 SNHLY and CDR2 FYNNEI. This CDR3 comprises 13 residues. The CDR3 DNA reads TGTGCCAGCAGTCAGGGACAGGGCAGGGGCTACACCTTC. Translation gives CASSQGQGRGYTF.

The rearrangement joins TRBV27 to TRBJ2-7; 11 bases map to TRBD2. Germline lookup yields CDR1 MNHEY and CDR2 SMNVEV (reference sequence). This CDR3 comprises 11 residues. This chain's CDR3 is CGTSGRGEQYF. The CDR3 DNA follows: TGTGGTACTAGCGGGAGAGGCGAGCAGTACTTC.

The CDR3 DNA reads as TGTGCCAGCACCCGGGAGGCCCTGAACACCGGGGAGCTGTTTTTT. Translation: CASTREALNTGELFF. J is TRBJ2-2 and V is TRBV9; the match to TRBD2 covers 7 bases. This CDR3 is built from 15 residues. After removal of 6 bases from V and 1 base from J, the junction contained 6 bases not matched to a gene. Germline loops: CDR1 SGDLS, CDR2 YYNGEE.

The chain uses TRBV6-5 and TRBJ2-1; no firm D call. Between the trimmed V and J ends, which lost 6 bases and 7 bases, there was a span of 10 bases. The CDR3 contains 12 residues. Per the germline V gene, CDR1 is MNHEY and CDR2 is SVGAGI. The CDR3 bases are TGTGCCAGCAGGACCCGTCGAAATGAGCAGTTCTTC. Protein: CASRTRRNEQFF.

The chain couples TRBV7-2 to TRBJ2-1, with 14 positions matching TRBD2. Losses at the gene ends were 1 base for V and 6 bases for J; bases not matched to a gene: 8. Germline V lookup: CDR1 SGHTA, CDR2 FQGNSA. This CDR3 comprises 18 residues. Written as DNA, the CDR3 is TGTGCCAGCAGCTTAGGACCGGGACTAGCGGGAGAGGGCAATGAGCAGTTCTTC. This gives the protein CASSLGPGLAGEGNEQFF.

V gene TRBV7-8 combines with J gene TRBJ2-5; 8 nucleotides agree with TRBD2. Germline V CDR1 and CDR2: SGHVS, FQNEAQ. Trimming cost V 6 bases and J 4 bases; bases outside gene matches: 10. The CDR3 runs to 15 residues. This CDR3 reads CASSLTPGGGETQYF. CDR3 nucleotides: TGTGCCAGCAGTCTTACACCGGGAGGGGGAGAGACCCAGTACTTC.

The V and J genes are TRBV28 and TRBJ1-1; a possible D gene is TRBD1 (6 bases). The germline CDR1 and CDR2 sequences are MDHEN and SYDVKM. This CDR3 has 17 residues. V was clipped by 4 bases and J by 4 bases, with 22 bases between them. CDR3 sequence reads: CASSWGRGVGPFTEAFF. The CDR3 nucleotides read TGTGCCAGCAGTTGGGGGAGGGGGGTAGGACCGTTCACTGAAGCTTTCTTT.

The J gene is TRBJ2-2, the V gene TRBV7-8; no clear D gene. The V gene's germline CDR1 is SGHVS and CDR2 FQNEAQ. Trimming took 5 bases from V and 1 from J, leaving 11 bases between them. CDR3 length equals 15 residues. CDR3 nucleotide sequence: TGTGCCAGCAGCCCAAGGACGAGGAACACCGGGGAGCTGTTTTTT. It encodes CASSPRTRNTGELFF.

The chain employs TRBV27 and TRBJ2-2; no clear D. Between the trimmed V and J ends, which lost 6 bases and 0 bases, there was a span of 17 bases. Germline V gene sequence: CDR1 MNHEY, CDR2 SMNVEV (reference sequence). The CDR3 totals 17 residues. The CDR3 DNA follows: TGTGCCAGCAGCCTGCACCGTGAGGCGGCGAACACCGGGGAGCTGTTTTTT. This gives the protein CASSLHREAANTGELFF.

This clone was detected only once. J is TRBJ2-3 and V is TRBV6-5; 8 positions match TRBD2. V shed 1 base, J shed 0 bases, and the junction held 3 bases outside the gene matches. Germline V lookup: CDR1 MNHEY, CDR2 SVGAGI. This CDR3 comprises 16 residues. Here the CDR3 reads CASSYWASGSTDTQYF. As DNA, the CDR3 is TGTGCCAGCAGTTACTGGGCTAGCGGGAGCACAGATACGCAGTATTTT.

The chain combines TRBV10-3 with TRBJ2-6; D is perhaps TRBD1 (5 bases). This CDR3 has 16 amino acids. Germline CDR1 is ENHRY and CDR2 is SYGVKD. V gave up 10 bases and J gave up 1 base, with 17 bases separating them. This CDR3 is CATQTAPLSGANVLTF. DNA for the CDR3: TGTGCCACCCAGACAGCTCCCCTATCTGGGGCCAACGTCCTGACTTTC.

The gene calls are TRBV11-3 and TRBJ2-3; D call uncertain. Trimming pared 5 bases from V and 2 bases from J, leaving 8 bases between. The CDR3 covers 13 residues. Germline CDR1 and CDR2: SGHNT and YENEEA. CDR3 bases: TGTGCCAGCAGCCCCGGATCCACAGATACGCAGTATTTT. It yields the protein CASSPGSTDTQYF. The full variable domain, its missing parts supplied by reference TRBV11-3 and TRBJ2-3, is EAGVVQSPRYKIIEKKQPVAFWCNPISGHNTLYWYLQNLGQGPELLIRYENEEAVDDSQLPKDRFSAERLKGVDSTLKIQPAELGDSAVYLCASSPGSTDTQYFGPGTRLTVL.

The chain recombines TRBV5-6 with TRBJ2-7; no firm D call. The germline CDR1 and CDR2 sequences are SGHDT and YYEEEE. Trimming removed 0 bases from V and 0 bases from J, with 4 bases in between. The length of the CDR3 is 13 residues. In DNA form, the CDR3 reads TGTGCCAGCAGCTTGGGCAACTCCTACGAGCAGTACTTC. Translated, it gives CASSLGNSYEQYF.

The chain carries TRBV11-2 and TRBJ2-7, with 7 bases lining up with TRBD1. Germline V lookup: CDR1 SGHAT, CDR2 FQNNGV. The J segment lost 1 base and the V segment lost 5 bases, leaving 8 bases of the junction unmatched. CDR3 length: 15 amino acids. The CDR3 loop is CASSTRDRLSYEQYF. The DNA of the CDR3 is TGTGCCAGCAGCACTCGGGACAGATTATCCTACGAGCAGTACTTC.

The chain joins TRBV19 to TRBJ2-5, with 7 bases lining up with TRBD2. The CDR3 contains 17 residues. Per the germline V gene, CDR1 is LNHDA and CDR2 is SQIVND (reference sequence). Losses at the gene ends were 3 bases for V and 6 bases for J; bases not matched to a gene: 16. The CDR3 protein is CASSMVGGLDGRQTQYF. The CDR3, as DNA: TGTGCCAGTAGTATGGTCGGAGGACTAGACGGCCGTCAGACCCAGTACTTC.